This T cell receptor (beta chain) derives from a study of chemoradiotherapy in HPV16-positive cancers. This CDR3 contains 15 residues. Germline V gene data show CDR1 as PRHDT and CDR2 as FYEKMQ (reference sequence). Trimming stripped 4 bases from V and 4 bases from J, with 13 bases between. Profiling relied on immunoSEQ multiplex PCR, and the TCRdb table lists in-frame clones only, not all of them. This table holds 30,000 to 40,000 clones, approximately 92% found once. The starting material was blood, obtained from a patient who underwent chemoradiotherapy. The sequence derives from a human donor with HPV-associated anogenital cancer. The gene calls are TRBV13 and TRBJ2-2; a weak D match, TRBD2 (5 bases). The CDR3 protein is CASSWVGAGTGELFF. CDR3 coding DNA: TGTGCCAGCAGCTGGGTGGGCGCGGGCACCGGGGAGCTGTTTTTT.